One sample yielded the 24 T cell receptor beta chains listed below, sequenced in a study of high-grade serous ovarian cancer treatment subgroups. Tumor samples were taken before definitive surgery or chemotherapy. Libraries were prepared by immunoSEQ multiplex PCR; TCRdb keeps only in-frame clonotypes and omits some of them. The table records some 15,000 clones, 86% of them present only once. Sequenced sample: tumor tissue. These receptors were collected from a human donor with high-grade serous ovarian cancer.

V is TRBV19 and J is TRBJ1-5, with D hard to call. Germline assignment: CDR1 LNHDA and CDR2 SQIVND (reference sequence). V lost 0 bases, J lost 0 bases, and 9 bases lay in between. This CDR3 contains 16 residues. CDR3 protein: CASSIEGFYSNQPQHF. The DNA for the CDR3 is TGTGCCAGTAGTATAGAAGGCTTCTATAGCAATCAGCCCCAGCATTTT. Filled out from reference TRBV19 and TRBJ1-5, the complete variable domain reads DGGITQSPKYLFRKEGQNVTLSCEQNLNHDAMYWYRQDPGQGLRLIYYSQIVNDFQKGDIAEGYSVSREKKESFPLTVTSAQKNPTAFYLCASSIEGFYSNQPQHFGDGTRLSIL.

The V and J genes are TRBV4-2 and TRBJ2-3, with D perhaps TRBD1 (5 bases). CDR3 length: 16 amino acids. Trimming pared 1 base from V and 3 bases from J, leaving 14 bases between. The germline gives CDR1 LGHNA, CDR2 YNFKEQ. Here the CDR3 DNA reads TGTGCCAGCAGCCAAGCCACAGGCGGCGCGACAGATACGCAGTATTTT. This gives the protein CASSQATGGATDTQYF.

CDR3 region: CASSPVRRQETQYF. The CDR3 DNA follows: TGTGCCAGCAGCCCGGTGCGGCGACAAGAGACCCAGTACTTC. This chain connects TRBV5-4 to TRBJ2-5; the D is unclear. CDR3 length: 14 amino acids. V lost 4 bases to trimming and J lost 2 bases, with 12 bases between them. CDR1 is SGHNT, CDR2 YYREEE, per germline (reference sequence).

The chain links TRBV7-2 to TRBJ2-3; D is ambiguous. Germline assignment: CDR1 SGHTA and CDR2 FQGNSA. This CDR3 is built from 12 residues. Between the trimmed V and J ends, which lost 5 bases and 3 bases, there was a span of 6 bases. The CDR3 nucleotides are TGTGCCAGCAGCGCGGTTACAGATACGCAGTATTTT. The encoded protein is CASSAVTDTQYF.

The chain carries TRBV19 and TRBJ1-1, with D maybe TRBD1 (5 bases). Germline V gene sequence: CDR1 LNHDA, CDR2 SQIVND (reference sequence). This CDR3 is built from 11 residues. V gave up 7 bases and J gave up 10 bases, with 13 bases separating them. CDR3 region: CASIKERGAFF. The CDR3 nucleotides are TGTGCCAGTATTAAGGAGAGGGGAGCTTTCTTT.

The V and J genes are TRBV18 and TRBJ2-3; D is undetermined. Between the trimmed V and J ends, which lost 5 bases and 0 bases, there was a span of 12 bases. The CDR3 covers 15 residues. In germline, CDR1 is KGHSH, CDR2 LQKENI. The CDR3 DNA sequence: TGTGCCAGCTCATCCGGTCAGACTAGCACAGATACGCAGTATTTT. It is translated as CASSSGQTSTDTQYF.

The CDR3 sequence is CACSKEGAWETQYF. The CDR3 DNA is TGTGCCTGCTCGAAGGAGGGGGCTTGGGAGACCCAGTACTTC. V usage is TRBV30 and J usage is TRBJ2-5, with a tentative D call TRBD1 (7 bases). Trimming removed 6 bases from V and 5 bases from J, with 19 bases in between. The germline CDR1 and CDR2 sequences are GTSNPN and SVGIG (reference sequence). The CDR3 covers 14 residues.

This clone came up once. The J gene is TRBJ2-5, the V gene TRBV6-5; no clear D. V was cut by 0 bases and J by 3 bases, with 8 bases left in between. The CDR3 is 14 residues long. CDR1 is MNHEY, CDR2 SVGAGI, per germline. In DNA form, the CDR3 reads TGTGCCAGCAGTTACTCGAATCGGGAAGAGACCCAGTACTTC. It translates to CASSYSNREETQYF.

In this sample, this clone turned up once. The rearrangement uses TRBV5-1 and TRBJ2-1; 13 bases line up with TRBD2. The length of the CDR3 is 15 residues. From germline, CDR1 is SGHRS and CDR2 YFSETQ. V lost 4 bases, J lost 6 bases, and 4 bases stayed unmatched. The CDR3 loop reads CASSHTSGGGNEQFF. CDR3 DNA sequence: TGCGCCAGCAGCCATACTAGCGGGGGGGGCAATGAGCAGTTCTTC.

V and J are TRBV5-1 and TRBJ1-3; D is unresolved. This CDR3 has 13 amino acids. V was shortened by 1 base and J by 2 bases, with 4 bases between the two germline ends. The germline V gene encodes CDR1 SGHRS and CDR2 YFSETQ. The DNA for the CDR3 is TGCGCCAGCAGCTTGTACGCTGGAAACACCATATATTTT. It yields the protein CASSLYAGNTIYF.

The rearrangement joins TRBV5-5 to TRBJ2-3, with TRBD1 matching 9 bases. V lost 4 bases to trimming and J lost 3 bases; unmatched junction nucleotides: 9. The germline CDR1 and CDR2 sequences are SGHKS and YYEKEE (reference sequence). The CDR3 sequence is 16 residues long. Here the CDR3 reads CASSPNSGQGTDTQYF. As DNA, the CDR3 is TGTGCCAGCAGCCCGAACTCGGGACAGGGAACAGATACGCAGTATTTT.

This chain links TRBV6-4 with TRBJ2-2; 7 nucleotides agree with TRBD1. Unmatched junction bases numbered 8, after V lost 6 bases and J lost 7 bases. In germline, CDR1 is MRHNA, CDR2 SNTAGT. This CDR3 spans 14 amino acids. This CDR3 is CASRTGKEGGELFF. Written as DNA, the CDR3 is TGTGCCAGCAGGACAGGGAAGGAAGGCGGGGAGCTGTTTTTT.

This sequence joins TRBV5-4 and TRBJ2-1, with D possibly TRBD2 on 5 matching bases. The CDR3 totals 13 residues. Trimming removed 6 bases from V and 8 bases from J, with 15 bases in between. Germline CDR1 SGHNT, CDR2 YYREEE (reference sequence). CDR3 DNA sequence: TGTGCCAGCAACTCTGAGGGCGTCTATGAGCAGTTCTTC. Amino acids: CASNSEGVYEQFF.

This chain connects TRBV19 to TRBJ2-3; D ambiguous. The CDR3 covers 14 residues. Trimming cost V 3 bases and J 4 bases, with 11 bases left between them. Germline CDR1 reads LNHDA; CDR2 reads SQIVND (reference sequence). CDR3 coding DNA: TGTGCCAGTAGTATGGCGAACGGGCCAGATACGCAGTATTTT. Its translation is CASSMANGPDTQYF. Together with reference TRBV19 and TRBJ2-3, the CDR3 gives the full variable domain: DGGITQSPKYLFRKEGQNVTLSCEQNLNHDAMYWYRQDPGQGLRLIYYSQIVNDFQKGDIAEGYSVSREKKESFPLTVTSAQKNPTAFYLCASSMANGPDTQYFGPGTRLTVL.

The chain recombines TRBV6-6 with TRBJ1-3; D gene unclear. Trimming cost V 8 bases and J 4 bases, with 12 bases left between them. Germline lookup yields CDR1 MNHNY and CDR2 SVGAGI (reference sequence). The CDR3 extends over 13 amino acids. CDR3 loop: CASVAFSGNTIYF. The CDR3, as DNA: TGTGCCAGCGTCGCCTTCTCGGGAAACACCATATATTTT.

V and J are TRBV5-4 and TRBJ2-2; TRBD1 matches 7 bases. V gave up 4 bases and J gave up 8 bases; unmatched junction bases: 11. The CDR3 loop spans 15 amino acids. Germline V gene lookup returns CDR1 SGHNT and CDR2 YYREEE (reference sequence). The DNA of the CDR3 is TGTGCCAGCAGCCCGAGGGAACAGGGGTCGGGGGAGCTGTTTTTT. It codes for CASSPREQGSGELFF.

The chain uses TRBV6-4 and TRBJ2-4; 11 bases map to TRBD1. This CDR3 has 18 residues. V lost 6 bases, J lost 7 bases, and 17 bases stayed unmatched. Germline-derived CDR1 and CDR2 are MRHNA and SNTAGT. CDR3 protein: CASREFHRDRGWGNIQYF. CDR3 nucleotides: TGTGCCAGCAGGGAATTCCACCGGGACAGGGGGTGGGGGAACATTCAGTACTTC.

CDR3 nucleotide sequence: TGTGCCAGCAGGGCCGGGAACTCGTACAATGAGCAGTTCTTC. Its translation: CASRAGNSYNEQFF. The V call is TRBV6-5, the J call TRBJ2-1; D perhaps matches TRBD2 (5 bases). Germline CDR1 reads MNHEY; CDR2 reads SVGAGI. The CDR3 is 14 amino acids. The V end lost 6 bases, the J end lost 4 bases, and 13 bases lay between the germline ends.

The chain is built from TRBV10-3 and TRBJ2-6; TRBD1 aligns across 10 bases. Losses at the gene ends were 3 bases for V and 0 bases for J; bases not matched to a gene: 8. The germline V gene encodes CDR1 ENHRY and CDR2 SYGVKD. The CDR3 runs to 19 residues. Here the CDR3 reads CAISDPGQGFLSGANVLTF. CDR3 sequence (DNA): TGTGCCATCAGTGATCCGGGACAGGGGTTTCTCTCTGGGGCCAACGTCCTGACTTTC.

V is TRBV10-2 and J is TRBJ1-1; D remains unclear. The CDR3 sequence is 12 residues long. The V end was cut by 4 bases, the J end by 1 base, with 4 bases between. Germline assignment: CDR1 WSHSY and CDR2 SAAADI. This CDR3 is CASSATNTEAFF. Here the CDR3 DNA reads TGCGCCAGCAGTGCCACGAACACTGAAGCTTTCTTT.

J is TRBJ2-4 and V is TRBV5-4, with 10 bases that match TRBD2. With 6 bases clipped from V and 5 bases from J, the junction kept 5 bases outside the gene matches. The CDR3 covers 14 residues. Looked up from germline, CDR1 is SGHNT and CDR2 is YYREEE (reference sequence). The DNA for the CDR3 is TGTGCCAGCACGGTAGCGGGGGGCGAAAACATTCAGTACTTC. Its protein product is CASTVAGGENIQYF.

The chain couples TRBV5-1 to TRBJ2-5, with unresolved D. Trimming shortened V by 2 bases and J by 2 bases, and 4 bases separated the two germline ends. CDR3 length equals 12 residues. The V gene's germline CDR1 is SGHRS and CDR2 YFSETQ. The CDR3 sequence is CASSLQQETQYF. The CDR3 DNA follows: TGCGCCAGCAGCTTACAGCAAGAGACCCAGTACTTC.

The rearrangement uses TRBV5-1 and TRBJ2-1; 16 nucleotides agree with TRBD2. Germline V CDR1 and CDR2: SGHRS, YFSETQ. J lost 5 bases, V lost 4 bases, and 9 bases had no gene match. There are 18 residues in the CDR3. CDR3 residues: CASSTGTSGGATHNEQFF. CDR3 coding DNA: TGCGCCAGCAGCACCGGGACTAGCGGGGGGGCCACACACAATGAGCAGTTCTTC.

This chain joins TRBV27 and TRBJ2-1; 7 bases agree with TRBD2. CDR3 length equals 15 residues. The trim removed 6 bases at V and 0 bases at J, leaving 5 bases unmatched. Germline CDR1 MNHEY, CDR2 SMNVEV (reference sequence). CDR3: CASSHGTNSYNEQFF. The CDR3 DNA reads TGTGCCAGCAGCCACGGGACTAACTCCTACAATGAGCAGTTCTTC.